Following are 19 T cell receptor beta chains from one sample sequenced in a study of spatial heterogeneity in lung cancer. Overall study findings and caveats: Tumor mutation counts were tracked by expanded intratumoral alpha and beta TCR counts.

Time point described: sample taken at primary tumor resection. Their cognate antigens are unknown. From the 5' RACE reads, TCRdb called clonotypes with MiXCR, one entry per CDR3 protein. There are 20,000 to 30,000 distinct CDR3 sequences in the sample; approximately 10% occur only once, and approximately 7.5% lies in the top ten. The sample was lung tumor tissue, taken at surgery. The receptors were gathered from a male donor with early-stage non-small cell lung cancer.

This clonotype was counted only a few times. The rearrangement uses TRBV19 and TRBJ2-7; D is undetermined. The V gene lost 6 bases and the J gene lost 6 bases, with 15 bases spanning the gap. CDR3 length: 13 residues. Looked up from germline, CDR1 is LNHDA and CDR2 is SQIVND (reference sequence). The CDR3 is CASSDLGRSEQYF. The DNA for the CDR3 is TGTGCCAGTAGCGACCTAGGACGTAGCGAGCAGTACTTC.

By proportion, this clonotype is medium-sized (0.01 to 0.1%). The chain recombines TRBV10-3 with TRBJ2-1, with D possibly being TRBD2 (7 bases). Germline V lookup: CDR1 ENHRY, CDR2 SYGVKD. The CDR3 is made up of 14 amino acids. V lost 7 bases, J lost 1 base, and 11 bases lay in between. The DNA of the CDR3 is TGTGCCATCATGGGAGGGGGATCCTACAATGAGCAGTTCTTC. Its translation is CAIMGGGSYNEQFF.

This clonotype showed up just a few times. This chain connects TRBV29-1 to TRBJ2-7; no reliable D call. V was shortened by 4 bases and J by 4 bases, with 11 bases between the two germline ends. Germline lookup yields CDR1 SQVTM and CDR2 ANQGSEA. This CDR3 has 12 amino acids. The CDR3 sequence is CSVVGMGYEQYF. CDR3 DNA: TGCAGCGTTGTGGGTATGGGGTACGAGCAGTACTTC.

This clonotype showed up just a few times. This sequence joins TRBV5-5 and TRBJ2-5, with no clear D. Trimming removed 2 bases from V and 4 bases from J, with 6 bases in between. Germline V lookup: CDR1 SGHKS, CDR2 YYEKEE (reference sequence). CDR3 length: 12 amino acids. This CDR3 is CASSFKGETQYF. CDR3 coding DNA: TGTGCCAGCAGCTTTAAGGGAGAGACCCAGTACTTC.

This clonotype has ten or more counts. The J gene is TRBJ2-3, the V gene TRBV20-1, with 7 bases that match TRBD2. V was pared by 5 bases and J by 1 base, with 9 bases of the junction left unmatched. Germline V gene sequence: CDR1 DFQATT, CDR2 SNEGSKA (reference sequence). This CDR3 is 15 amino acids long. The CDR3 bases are TGCAGTGCTGTAGACGCGGGGGAGCGCACAGATACGCAGTATTTT. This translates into CSAVDAGERTDTQYF.

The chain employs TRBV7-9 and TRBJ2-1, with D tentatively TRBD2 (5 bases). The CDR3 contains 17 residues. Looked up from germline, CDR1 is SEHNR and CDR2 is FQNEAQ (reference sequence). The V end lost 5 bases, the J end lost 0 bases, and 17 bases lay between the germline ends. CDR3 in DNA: TGTGCCAGCAGCCCTCCCTTCCGGGCGGGCTCCTACAATGAGCAGTTCTTC. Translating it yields CASSPPFRAGSYNEQFF.

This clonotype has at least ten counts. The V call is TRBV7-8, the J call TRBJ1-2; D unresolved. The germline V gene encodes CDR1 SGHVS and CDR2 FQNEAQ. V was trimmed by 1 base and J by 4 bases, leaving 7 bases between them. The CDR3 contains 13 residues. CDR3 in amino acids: CASSLVQTYGYTF. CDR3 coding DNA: TGTGCCAGCAGCTTAGTTCAGACCTATGGCTACACCTTC.

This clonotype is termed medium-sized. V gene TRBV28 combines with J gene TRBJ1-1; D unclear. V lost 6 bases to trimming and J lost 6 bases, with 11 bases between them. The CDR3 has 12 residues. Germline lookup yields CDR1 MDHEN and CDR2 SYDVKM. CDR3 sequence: CASRSVPPEAFF. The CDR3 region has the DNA TGTGCCAGCAGATCTGTCCCCCCTGAAGCTTTCTTT. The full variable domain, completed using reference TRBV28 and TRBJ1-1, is DVKVTQSSRYLVKRTGEKVFLECVQDMDHENMFWYRQDPGLGLRLIYFSYDVKMKEKGDIPEGYSVSREKKERFSLILESASTNQTSMYLCASRSVPPEAFFGQGTRLTVV.

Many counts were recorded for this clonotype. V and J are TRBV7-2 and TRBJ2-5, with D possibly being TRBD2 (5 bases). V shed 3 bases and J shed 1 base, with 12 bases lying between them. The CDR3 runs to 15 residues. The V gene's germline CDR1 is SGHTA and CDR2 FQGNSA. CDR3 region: CASSFLKRRQETQYF. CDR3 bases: TGTGCCAGCAGCTTTTTAAAGCGGCGCCAAGAGACCCAGTACTTC.

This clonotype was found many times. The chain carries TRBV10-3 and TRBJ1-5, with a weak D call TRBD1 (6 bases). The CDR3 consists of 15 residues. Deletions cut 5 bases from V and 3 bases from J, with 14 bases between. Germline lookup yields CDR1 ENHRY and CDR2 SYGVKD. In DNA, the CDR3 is TGTGCCATCAGTACGCGGAGACAGGACAATCAGCCCCAGCATTTT. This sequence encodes CAISTRRQDNQPQHF.

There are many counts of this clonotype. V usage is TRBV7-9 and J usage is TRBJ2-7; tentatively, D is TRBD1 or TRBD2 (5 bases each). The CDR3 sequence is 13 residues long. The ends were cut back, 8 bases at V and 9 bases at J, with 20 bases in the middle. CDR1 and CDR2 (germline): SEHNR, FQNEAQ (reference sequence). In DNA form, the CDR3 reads TGTGCCAGCCAATCGGGTCTGACTGGGGGGCAGTACTTC. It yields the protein CASQSGLTGGQYF.

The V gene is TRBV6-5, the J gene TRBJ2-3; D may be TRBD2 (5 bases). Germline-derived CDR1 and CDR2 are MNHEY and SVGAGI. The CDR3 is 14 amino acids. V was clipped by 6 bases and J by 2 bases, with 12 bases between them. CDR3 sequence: CASSLWRVTDTQYF. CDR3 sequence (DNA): TGTGCCAGCAGCCTCTGGCGGGTCACAGATACGCAGTATTTT.

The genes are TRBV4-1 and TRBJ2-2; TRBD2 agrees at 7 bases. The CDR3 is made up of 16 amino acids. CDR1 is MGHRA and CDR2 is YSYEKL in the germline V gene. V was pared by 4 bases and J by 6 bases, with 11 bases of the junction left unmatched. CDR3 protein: CASSPAMGRAPGELFF. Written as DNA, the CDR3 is TGCGCCAGCAGCCCAGCTATGGGGAGGGCCCCCGGGGAGCTGTTTTTT.

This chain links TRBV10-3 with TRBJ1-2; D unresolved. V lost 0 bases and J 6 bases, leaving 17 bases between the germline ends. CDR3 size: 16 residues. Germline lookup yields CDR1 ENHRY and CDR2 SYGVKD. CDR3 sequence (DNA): TGTGCCATCAGTGAGTCGACGAAGATAGGACCCCATGGCTACACCTTC. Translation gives CAISESTKIGPHGYTF.

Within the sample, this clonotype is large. The CDR3 sequence: CASTGGPDNTEAFF. The DNA of the CDR3 is TGTGCCAGCACCGGAGGGCCGGACAACACTGAAGCTTTCTTT. This rearrangement joins TRBV6-2 or TRBV6-3 to TRBJ1-1, with no clear D. The length of the CDR3 is 14 residues. Germline V gives CDR1 MNHEY, CDR2 SVGEGT. V shed 7 bases and J shed 2 bases, with 14 bases lying between them.

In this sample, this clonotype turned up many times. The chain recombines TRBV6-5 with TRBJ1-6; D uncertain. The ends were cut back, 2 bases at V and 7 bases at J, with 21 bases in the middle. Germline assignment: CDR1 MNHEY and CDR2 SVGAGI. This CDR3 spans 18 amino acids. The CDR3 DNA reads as TGTGCCAGCAGTTACGGCCCTGGGTATTATTTGAAGAATTCACCCCTCCACTTT. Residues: CASSYGPGYYLKNSPLHF.

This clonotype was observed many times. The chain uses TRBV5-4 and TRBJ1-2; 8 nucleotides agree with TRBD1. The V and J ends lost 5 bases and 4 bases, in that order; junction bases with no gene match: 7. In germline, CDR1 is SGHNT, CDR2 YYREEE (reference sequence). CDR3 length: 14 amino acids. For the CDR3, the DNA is TGTGCCAGCAGTCGGACCACAGGGGGCTATGGCTACACCTTC. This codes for CASSRTTGGYGYTF.

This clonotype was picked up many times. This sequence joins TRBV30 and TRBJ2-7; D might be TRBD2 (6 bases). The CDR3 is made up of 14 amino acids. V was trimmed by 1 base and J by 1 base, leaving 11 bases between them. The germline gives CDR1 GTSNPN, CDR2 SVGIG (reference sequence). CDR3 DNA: TGTGCCTGGAGTGCAGGGAGGTTTTCCTACGAGCAGTACTTC. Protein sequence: CAWSAGRFSYEQYF.

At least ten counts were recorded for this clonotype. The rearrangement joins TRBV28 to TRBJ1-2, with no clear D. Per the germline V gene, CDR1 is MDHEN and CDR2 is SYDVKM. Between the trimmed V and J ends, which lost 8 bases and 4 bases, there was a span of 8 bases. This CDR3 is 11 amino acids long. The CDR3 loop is CASSGFYGYTF. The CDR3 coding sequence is TGTGCCAGCTCGGGGTTCTATGGCTACACCTTC.